The 9 T cell receptor beta chains below all came from one sample that was sequenced in a study of blood T cell repertoires in COVID-19. Assay: immunoSEQ multiplex PCR; the TCRdb copy retains only in-frame clones and omits some. The sample holds about 170,000 clones, roughly 84% seen once. The sequenced sample consisted of peripheral blood. The receptors originated from a man older than 75 with COVID-19, enrolled during active disease.

This rearrangement joins TRBV12-3 or TRBV12-4 to TRBJ1-6; D might be TRBD1 (6 bases). The CDR3 has 13 residues. V was trimmed by 6 bases and J by 6 bases, leaving 9 bases between them. This CDR3 reads CASSRGGNSPLHF. The CDR3 nucleotides read TGTGCCAGCAGCCGAGGGGGTAATTCACCCCTCCACTTT.

This chain links TRBV6-1 with TRBJ1-6, with 8 bases fitting TRBD1. Trimming cost V 1 base and J 0 bases; bases outside gene matches: 5. Germline V gene lookup returns CDR1 MNHNS and CDR2 SASEGT. The CDR3 has 18 residues. In DNA form, the CDR3 reads TGTGCCAGCAGTGAAGTGGGTACAGGGGGCTCCTATAATTCACCCCTCCACTTT. Its protein is CASSEVGTGGSYNSPLHF.

The genes are TRBV6-5 and TRBJ1-1; TRBD1 might be the D (6 bases). V lost 4 bases and J lost 6, with 15 bases in between. Per the germline V gene, CDR1 is MNHEY and CDR2 is SVGAGI. This CDR3 region has 14 residues. CDR3 in amino acids: CASSSPDRRAEAFF. Here the CDR3 DNA reads TGTGCCAGCAGTTCCCCCGACAGGCGGGCTGAAGCTTTCTTT.

This chain links TRBV7-9 with TRBJ2-2, with D unclear. CDR1 and CDR2 (germline): SEHNR, FQNEAQ (reference sequence). Deletions cut 4 bases from V and 7 bases from J, with 7 bases between. This CDR3 spans 12 amino acids. The CDR3 reads CASSWSGGELFF. The CDR3 DNA is TGTGCCAGCAGCTGGTCAGGCGGGGAGCTGTTTTTT. Drawing the rest from reference TRBV7-9 and TRBJ2-2, the complete variable domain is DTGVSQNPRHKITKRGQNVTFRCDPISEHNRLYWYRQTLGQGPEFLTYFQNEAQLEKSRLLSDRFSAERPKGSFSTLEIQRTEQGDSAMYLCASSWSGGELFFGEGSRLTVL.

This clone was observed a few times. The genes are TRBV11-2 and TRBJ2-7, with D hard to call. This CDR3 is built from 15 residues. The V and J ends lost 5 bases and 3 bases respectively, with 17 bases between them. Germline V gene data show CDR1 as SGHAT and CDR2 as FQNNGV. This chain's CDR3 is CASSDRRRSDYEQYF. In DNA form, the CDR3 reads TGTGCCAGCAGCGATCGACGGAGATCTGACTACGAGCAGTACTTC.

The chain has TRBV19 and TRBJ2-5; 9 bases align to TRBD1. Per the germline V gene, CDR1 is LNHDA and CDR2 is SQIVND (reference sequence). The CDR3 runs to 15 residues. The V segment lost 6 bases and the J segment 0 bases; nucleotides outside the gene matches: 5. The CDR3 reads CASSPGQGYQETQYF. CDR3 DNA sequence: TGTGCCAGTAGCCCGGGACAGGGTTACCAAGAGACCCAGTACTTC.

The CDR3 reads CASSGGQGAQNTEAFF. The CDR3 region has the DNA TGTGCCAGCAGTGGGGGACAGGGGGCACAGAACACTGAAGCTTTCTTT. V and J are TRBV6-1 and TRBJ1-1; 12 bases map to TRBD1. In germline, CDR1 is MNHNS, CDR2 SASEGT. This CDR3 comprises 16 residues. J was trimmed by 1 base and V by 4 bases; bases with no gene match: 4.

This chain uses TRBV6-6 with TRBJ2-2; D might be TRBD1 (5 bases). Trimming shortened V by 5 bases and J by 2 bases, and 15 bases separated the two germline ends. Germline V lookup: CDR1 MNHNY, CDR2 SVGAGI (reference sequence). This CDR3 contains 16 residues. This chain's CDR3 is CASSLLGQGNTGELFF. As DNA, the CDR3 is TGTGCCAGCAGTCTCCTCGGTCAGGGCAACACCGGGGAGCTGTTTTTT.

The V gene is TRBV14, the J gene TRBJ1-2, with D tentatively TRBD1 (5 bases). Germline loops: CDR1 SGHDN, CDR2 FVKESK. V lost 4 bases and J lost 0, with 15 bases in between. The length of the CDR3 is 16 residues. As DNA, the CDR3 is TGTGCCAGCAGCCGACCAGGACAAGGGCCTAACTATGGCTACACCTTC. Amino acid sequence: CASSRPGQGPNYGYTF. Based on the CDR3 plus reference TRBV14 and TRBJ1-2, the full variable domain is EAGVTQFPSHSVIEKGQTVTLRCDPISGHDNLYWYRRVMGKEIKFLLHFVKESKQDESGMPNNRFLAERTGGTYSTLKVQPAELEDSGVYFCASSRPGQGPNYGYTFGSGTRLTVV.